The next 15 T cell receptor beta chains were all read from a single sample in a study of blood T cell repertoires in COVID-19. Sequencing used immunoSEQ multiplex PCR; TCRdb keeps in-frame clones, though not all of them. Of 25,000 to 35,000 clones listed, 89% are singletons. Sequenced input: peripheral blood. The source of these receptors is an elderly man with acute or convalescent COVID-19.

In DNA form, the CDR3 reads TGTGCCTCAGGGGGAGGCAATCAGCCCCAGCATTTT. It translates to CASGGGNQPQHF. The J gene is TRBJ1-5, the V gene TRBV30, with 7 bases lining up with TRBD1. V gave up 7 bases and J gave up 2 bases; unmatched junction bases: 2. From germline, CDR1 is GTSNPN and CDR2 SVGIG (reference sequence). CDR3 length equals 12 residues.

The gene calls are TRBV5-6 and TRBJ2-2, with TRBD1 as a possible D gene (7 bases). Per germline, CDR1 SGHDT and CDR2 YYEEEE. The CDR3 runs to 15 residues. V was trimmed by 2 bases and J by 4 bases, leaving 12 bases between them. The CDR3 coding sequence is TGTGCCAGCAGCTTCAGGGGGGCTGGCACCGGGGAGCTGTTTTTT. It encodes CASSFRGAGTGELFF.

V is TRBV19 and J is TRBJ2-2, with D possibly TRBD1 on 6 matching bases. The CDR3 runs to 14 residues. V was cut by 3 bases and J by 3 bases, with 8 bases left in between. Germline V gene sequence: CDR1 LNHDA, CDR2 SQIVND (reference sequence). This chain's CDR3 is CASSMAGDTGELFF. CDR3 in DNA: TGTGCCAGTAGTATGGCAGGGGACACCGGGGAGCTGTTTTTT.

This chain joins TRBV9 and TRBJ2-2, with TRBD1 matching over 8 bases. The germline V gene encodes CDR1 SGDLS and CDR2 YYNGEE. The CDR3 loop spans 17 amino acids. J lost 5 bases, V lost 4 bases, and 13 bases had no gene match. The CDR3 protein is CASSTGQGLGETGELFF. The DNA of the CDR3 is TGTGCCAGCAGCACCGGACAGGGTTTAGGGGAGACCGGGGAGCTGTTTTTT.

The V gene is TRBV4-2, the J gene TRBJ2-1, with D maybe TRBD2 (6 bases). The V end lost 2 bases, the J end lost 5 bases, and 16 bases lay between the germline ends. Germline lookup yields CDR1 LGHNA and CDR2 YNFKEQ. There are 16 residues in the CDR3. The CDR3 reads CASSQNPAGLNNEQFF. For the CDR3, the DNA is TGTGCCAGCAGCCAAAATCCAGCGGGCCTTAACAATGAGCAGTTCTTC.

This chain links TRBV5-5 with TRBJ2-3, with TRBD1 matching 12 bases. Germline V gene sequence: CDR1 SGHKS, CDR2 YYEKEE (reference sequence). Germline trimming cut 2 bases from V and 6 bases from J; bases unmatched to any gene: 10. This CDR3 region has 17 residues. The CDR3 loop is CASSLEWGQGARDTQYF. As DNA, the CDR3 is TGTGCCAGCAGCTTAGAGTGGGGACAGGGGGCGCGGGATACGCAGTATTTT.

This clone was observed a few times. V is TRBV12-3 or TRBV12-4 and J is TRBJ2-7, with D maybe TRBD2 (6 bases). The V gene lost 1 base and the J gene lost 9 bases, with 10 bases spanning the gap. The CDR3 consists of 12 residues. The CDR3 loop is CASSLGRGRQYF. In DNA, the CDR3 is TGTGCCAGCAGTTTAGGGCGGGGAAGGCAGTACTTC.

The chain is built from TRBV29-1 and TRBJ1-1; the D is unclear. The CDR3 has 13 amino acids. With 5 bases removed from V and 6 bases from J, the gap between germline ends came to 16 bases. Per the germline V gene, CDR1 is SQVTM and CDR2 is ANQGSEA. The chain's CDR3 is CSVRSLASSEAFF. CDR3 bases: TGCAGCGTTCGGTCCCTAGCGAGCTCTGAAGCTTTCTTT.

The chain joins TRBV28 to TRBJ2-2; unclear D gene. The CDR3 extends over 15 amino acids. Trimming removed 4 bases at V and 0 bases at J, with 9 bases between. Germline values: CDR1 MDHEN, CDR2 SYDVKM. CDR3 residues: CASSSTFPNTGELFF. The CDR3 bases are TGTGCCAGCAGTTCGACATTTCCGAACACCGGGGAGCTGTTTTTT.

The chain is built from TRBV4-1 and TRBJ2-2; a possible D gene is TRBD1 (5 bases). V lost 1 base, J lost 7 bases, and 10 bases lay in between. CDR3 length equals 14 residues. In germline, CDR1 is MGHRA, CDR2 YSYEKL. The CDR3 here is CASSQGGRDGELFF. CDR3 DNA: TGCGCCAGCAGCCAAGGGGGCCGAGACGGGGAGCTGTTTTTT.

This clone occurred a few times. This chain joins TRBV29-1 and TRBJ2-5; 11 bases line up with TRBD2. The CDR3 loop spans 16 amino acids. J was trimmed by 2 bases and V by 6 bases; bases with no gene match: 11. Germline values: CDR1 SQVTM, CDR2 ANQGSEA. DNA of the CDR3: TGCAGCGTAGCGCCGGGACTAGCGGCCTCACAAGAGACCCAGTACTTC. This codes for CSVAPGLAASQETQYF.

This clone was observed a single time. The chain uses TRBV19 and TRBJ2-6; perhaps TRBD2 as D (5 bases). The CDR3 spans 17 residues. Trimming shortened V by 1 base and J by 2 bases, and 12 bases separated the two germline ends. From germline, CDR1 is LNHDA and CDR2 SQIVND (reference sequence). CDR3 coding DNA: TGTGCCAGTAGTATAGGGGTAATGAGGGCTGGGGCCAACGTCCTGACTTTC. Translating it yields CASSIGVMRAGANVLTF. Full variable domain (remainder filled in from reference TRBV19 and TRBJ2-6): DGGITQSPKYLFRKEGQNVTLSCEQNLNHDAMYWYRQDPGQGLRLIYYSQIVNDFQKGDIAEGYSVSREKKESFPLTVTSAQKNPTAFYLCASSIGVMRAGANVLTFGAGSRLTVL.

This chain connects TRBV7-9 to TRBJ2-7; TRBD2 might be the D (7 bases). The CDR3 sequence is 14 residues long. V lost 5 bases to trimming and J lost 1 base, with 12 bases between them. The germline CDR1 and CDR2 sequences are SEHNR and FQNEAQ (reference sequence). The CDR3 here is CASSHEGGSYEQYF. For the CDR3, the DNA is TGTGCCAGCAGCCACGAGGGGGGGTCCTACGAGCAGTACTTC. The full variable domain, with the rest looked up from reference TRBV7-9 and TRBJ2-7, is DTGVSQNPRHKITKRGQNVTFRCDPISEHNRLYWYRQTLGQGPEFLTYFQNEAQLEKSRLLSDRFSAERPKGSFSTLEIQRTEQGDSAMYLCASSHEGGSYEQYFGPGTRLTVT.

The V and J genes are TRBV19 and TRBJ2-3, with 8 positions matching TRBD1. Trimming removed 6 bases from V and 3 bases from J; junction bases left unmatched: 11. The CDR3 spans 16 residues. Germline CDR1 is LNHDA and CDR2 is SQIVND (reference sequence). The CDR3 DNA follows: TGTGCCAGTAGCTTGGACAGGGATGGAGCAACAGATACGCAGTATTTT. Its protein is CASSLDRDGATDTQYF. The full variable domain, with the rest looked up from reference TRBV19 and TRBJ2-3, is DGGITQSPKYLFRKEGQNVTLSCEQNLNHDAMYWYRQDPGQGLRLIYYSQIVNDFQKGDIAEGYSVSREKKESFPLTVTSAQKNPTAFYLCASSLDRDGATDTQYFGPGTRLTVL.

The DNA for the CDR3 is TGTGCCAGCAGTTCCTTCGCGGGGAGCAATCAGCCCCAGCATTTT. Protein: CASSSFAGSNQPQHF. This rearrangement joins TRBV28 to TRBJ1-5, with no clear D. The CDR3 runs to 15 residues. Germline values: CDR1 MDHEN, CDR2 SYDVKM. V was clipped by 4 bases and J by 1 base, with 11 bases between them.